The subject of this entry is one T cell receptor beta chain. Its antigen is currently unknown. The germline V and J ends were trimmed by 1 base and 1 base, with 8 bases remaining between them. The germline V gene has CDR1 SGHRS and CDR2 YFSETQ. This CDR3 is 14 amino acids long. The data belong to a study of Graves' ophthalmopathy and Graves' hyperthyroidism. Study summary: Specimen type is peripheral blood, obtained at initial diagnosis before any treatment. Overall study findings and caveats: The majority of expanded thyroid clonotypes above 0.001 frequency also occurred in blood. The model reached 70.59% sensitivity and about 72% specificity for predicting ophthalmopathy progression.

Thyroid ultrasound, orbital computed tomography, TRAb, serum thyroxine and clinical symptoms formed the basis of diagnosis. Researchers took RNA transcripts and amplified TCR beta CDR3 regions from them. HTBI primers were employed in first-round RT-PCR, then a second-round multiplex PCR followed. TCRdb reprocessed the multiplex PCR reads with MiXCR, giving one entry per CDR3 protein. The table records about 640,000 distinct CDR3 sequences, under 50% of them present only once. The rearrangement uses TRBV5-1 and TRBJ1-1; D not resolved. Sequencing was performed on peripheral blood. This TCR derives from an adult man with Graves' ophthalmopathy. CDR3 residues: CASSLKRANTEAFF. The DNA of the CDR3 is TGCGCCAGCAGCTTGAAACGGGCGAACACTGAAGCTTTCTTT.